The subject of this entry is one T cell receptor (beta chain). The data were obtained in a study of technical replicates of blood from several donors. The protocol was immunoSEQ multiplex PCR, while the TCRdb copy is restricted to in-frame clones and leaves out a portion. This sample has 65,000 to 80,000 clones, with 95% to 98% found just once. The CDR3 consists of 16 residues. Per the germline V gene, CDR1 is MDHEN and CDR2 is SYDVKM. Trimming removed 5 bases from V and 0 bases from J, with 15 bases in between. The receptor was derived from a human donor in good health. The chain combines TRBV28 with TRBJ2-3, with D unresolved. The specimen sequenced was T cells isolated from PBMCs. CDR3 in DNA: TGTGCCAGCAGTCCGCCGACTGGATGGAGCACAGATACGCAGTATTTT. This gives the protein CASSPPTGWSTDTQYF.